The 7 T cell receptor beta chains reported below all come from one sample, sequenced in a study of CD8 T cells in ankylosing spondylitis. Study results and caveats: What seemed typical of ankylosing spondylitis blood was a TCR beta motif built from roughly 8 highly homologous variants.

These receptors are not linked to any known antigen. TCRdb independently ran MiXCR on the 5' RACE reads; one entry per CDR3 protein. The data contain about 540,000 distinct CDR3 sequences, about 13% of them seen just once; the ten biggest clones take up approximately 6.2%. The sequenced sample was blood, either unsorted or a sorted T cell fraction (not recorded which). The origin of the receptors is a male donor with ankylosing spondylitis.

Ten or more counts support this clonotype. This rearrangement joins TRBV5-1 to TRBJ2-5, with D perhaps TRBD2 (6 bases). CDR1 and CDR2 from the germline V gene are SGHRS and YFSETQ. V lost 4 bases to trimming and J lost 4 bases, with 17 bases between them. The CDR3 length is 15 residues. In DNA, the CDR3 is TGCGCCAGCAGCCGTCGAAGGGGACTGTTAGAGACCCAGTACTTC. This sequence encodes CASSRRRGLLETQYF.

This clonotype was counted many times. V is TRBV29-1 and J is TRBJ2-1; 8 bases fit TRBD2. The ends lost 6 bases at V and 6 bases at J; junction bases unmatched: 7. From germline, CDR1 is SQVTM and CDR2 ANQGSEA. The CDR3 covers 13 residues. Here the CDR3 reads CSVDTGTSNEQFF. Written as DNA, the CDR3 is TGCAGCGTGGATACCGGGACTAGCAATGAGCAGTTCTTC.

This chain connects TRBV3-1 to TRBJ2-1; D unresolved. Germline values: CDR1 LGHDT, CDR2 YNNKEL (reference sequence). The CDR3 is made up of 13 amino acids. Trimming cost V 0 bases and J 10 bases, with 10 bases left between them. The CDR3: CASSQDWAREQFF. In nucleotides, the CDR3 is TGTGCCAGCAGCCAAGACTGGGCCCGGGAGCAGTTCTTC.

With respect to this clonotype: A much larger clone sits a single nucleotide away, making a read error possible. The chain employs TRBV20-1 and TRBJ1-1; D call uncertain. The CDR3 totals 13 residues. Germline values: CDR1 DFQATT, CDR2 SNEGSKA (reference sequence). The V end lost 0 bases, the J end lost 1 base, and 6 bases lay between the germline ends. CDR3 loop: CSAREGRNTEAFF. The CDR3 nucleotides read TGCAGTGCTAGAGAGGGGAGGAACACTGAAGCTTTCTTT.

This clonotype was recorded a few times. The genes are TRBV6-5 and TRBJ1-5, with D unresolved. Germline lookup yields CDR1 MNHEY and CDR2 SVGAGI. The CDR3 has 15 residues. Trimming removed 0 bases at V and 4 bases at J, with 10 bases between. The CDR3 region has the DNA TGTGCCAGCAGTTACTCTCGGGGTAGTAATCAGCCCCAGCATTTT. Translating gives CASSYSRGSNQPQHF.

The chain uses TRBV15 and TRBJ2-1; a weak D match, TRBD2 (6 bases). CDR3 length equals 15 residues. Deletions cut 1 base from V and 5 bases from J, with 12 bases between. Germline V lookup: CDR1 LNHNV, CDR2 YYDKDF (reference sequence). The CDR3 DNA is TGTGCCACCAGCAGAGTGGTAGGAGGGAACAATGAGCAGTTCTTC. Residues: CATSRVVGGNNEQFF.

In regard to this clonotype: At one of its ends the junction is not consistent with the germline gene, which may arise from a read error. V is TRBV20-1 and J is TRBJ2-3; TRBD2 matches at 7 bases. Germline CDR1 and CDR2: DFQATT and SNEGSKA (reference sequence). There are 16 residues in the CDR3. The CDR3 sequence is CSAREGLAVRTDTQYF. CDR3 DNA sequence: TGCAGTGCCAGAGAGGGGCTAGCGGTTCGCACAGATACGCAGTATTTT.